Each of the 27 T cell receptor beta chains below was sequenced from the same sample in a study of blood T cell repertoires in COVID-19. Libraries were prepared by immunoSEQ multiplex PCR; TCRdb keeps only in-frame clonotypes and omits some of them. Of around 440,000 clones listed, approximately 90% are singletons. The sequenced sample consisted of peripheral blood. The receptors come from a woman in her 50s with COVID-19, enrolled during active disease.

In this sample, this clone turned up a few times. This rearrangement joins TRBV29-1 to TRBJ1-3; a weak D match, TRBD1 (5 bases). This CDR3 contains 13 residues. CDR1 is SQVTM, CDR2 ANQGSEA, per germline. The V end lost 7 bases, the J end lost 0 bases, and 10 bases lay between the germline ends. The CDR3 DNA follows: TGCAGCGCCTCGGGGGTCTCTGGAAACACCATATATTTT. It translates to CSASGVSGNTIYF.

This chain connects TRBV6-5 to TRBJ1-1, with D possibly matching TRBD1 (6 bases). Per germline, CDR1 MNHEY and CDR2 SVGAGI. V dropped 2 bases and J dropped 3 bases, with 7 bases sitting between them. The CDR3 length is 13 residues. The CDR3 nucleotides are TGTGCCAGCAGTTACAAGGGGGACACTGAAGCTTTCTTT. This codes for CASSYKGDTEAFF.

A few counts support this clone. The chain joins TRBV5-4 to TRBJ1-6, with 8 bases identical to TRBD1. CDR1 and CDR2 from the germline V gene are SGHNT and YYREEE (reference sequence). CDR3 length: 16 amino acids. V dropped 4 bases and J dropped 11; count of bases not matched to a gene: 14. The CDR3 spells CASSPGQGRKKTPLHF. The CDR3 DNA follows: TGTGCCAGCAGCCCTGGACAGGGACGTAAGAAGACACCCCTCCACTTT.

This clone appeared a few times. The rearrangement uses TRBV7-5 and TRBJ2-5; the D call TRBD1 from the table was never checked on the DNA. TRBV7-5 is given as a pseudogene. The CDR3 extends over 14 amino acids. The DNA for the CDR3 is TGTGCCAGATATCGTCGAGACACCCAAGAGACCCAGTACTTC. It specifies CARYRRDTQETQYF.

The rearrangement links TRBV6-5 to TRBJ1-3, with 10 bases aligning to TRBD1. The junction had 12 bases not matched to a gene; V was cut back by 8 bases and J by 11 bases. CDR1 is MNHEY, CDR2 SVGAGI, per germline. This CDR3 region has 14 residues. The CDR3: CASQPRDRGSSIYF. The CDR3 DNA reads as TGTGCCAGCCAGCCCCGGGACAGGGGATCGTCCATATATTTT.

This clone turned up a few times. The rearrangement uses TRBV5-1 and TRBJ1-2; 9 bases align to TRBD1. Germline V gives CDR1 SGHRS, CDR2 YFSETQ. The CDR3 extends over 16 amino acids. With V trimmed by 0 bases and J by 4 bases, 7 bases remained unmatched. The CDR3 DNA sequence: TGCGCCAGCAGCTTGGGTGCACAGGGGGCCGGCTATGGCTACACCTTC. This encodes CASSLGAQGAGYGYTF.

Only a few counts were recorded for this clone. This rearrangement joins TRBV7-6 to TRBJ1-1, with 7 bases fitting TRBD1. Looked up from germline, CDR1 is SGHVS and CDR2 is FNYEAQ. V dropped 5 bases and J dropped 4; count of bases not matched to a gene: 10. CDR3 length equals 15 residues. The CDR3 is CASSSSRGMGTEAFF. The CDR3 DNA reads as TGTGCCAGCAGCAGTAGCAGGGGGATGGGCACTGAAGCTTTCTTT. The full variable domain, with the rest looked up from reference TRBV7-6 and TRBJ1-1, is GAGVSQSPRYKVTKRGQDVALRCDPISGHVSLYWYRQALGQGPEFLTYFNYEAQQDKSGLPNDRFSAERPEGSISTLTIQRTEQRDSAMYRCASSSSRGMGTEAFFGQGTRLTVV.

The chain joins TRBV5-6 to TRBJ2-3; D may be TRBD1 (5 bases). The ends were cut back, 4 bases at V and 4 bases at J, with 19 bases in the middle. Per germline, CDR1 SGHDT and CDR2 YYEEEE. The CDR3 extends over 16 amino acids. The CDR3 DNA reads as TGTGCCAGCAGCCCTCAGGGCCGGCCGGAAGCAGATACGCAGTATTTT. Encoded protein: CASSPQGRPEADTQYF.

The chain recombines TRBV6-5 with TRBJ1-1; the D is unclear. Germline assignment: CDR1 MNHEY and CDR2 SVGAGI. Trimming removed 0 bases from V and 5 bases from J, with 10 bases in between. The CDR3 contains 14 residues. The CDR3 nucleotides read TGTGCCAGCAGTTACTCGGTGAGGGCTACTGAAGCTTTCTTT. This sequence encodes CASSYSVRATEAFF.

The chain is built from TRBV5-4 and TRBJ1-1, with a weak D call TRBD1 (5 bases). V lost 2 bases to trimming and J lost 4 bases, with 6 bases between them. Per germline, CDR1 SGHNT and CDR2 YYREEE (reference sequence). The CDR3 totals 12 residues. For the CDR3, the DNA is TGTGCCAGCAGCTTCGGGGGCACTGAAGCTTTCTTT. Its translation: CASSFGGTEAFF.

The chain carries TRBV7-9 and TRBJ1-4; the D is unclear. The V and J ends lost 5 bases and 6 bases respectively, with 10 bases between them. Germline V lookup: CDR1 SEHNR, CDR2 FQNEAQ (reference sequence). This CDR3 spans 13 amino acids. In DNA form, the CDR3 reads TGTGCCAGCAGCGACACTGGTGATGAAAAACTGTTTTTT. This gives the protein CASSDTGDEKLFF.

V and J are TRBV6-5 and TRBJ1-2; 10 bases line up with TRBD1. This CDR3 has 14 residues. Germline loops: CDR1 MNHEY, CDR2 SVGAGI. V trimming: 3 bases; J trimming: 7 bases; junction bases outside the gene matches: 5. This CDR3 is CASSYTGQGSGYTF. The CDR3 DNA reads TGTGCCAGCAGTTATACGGGACAGGGGAGTGGCTACACCTTC.

DNA for the CDR3: TGTGCCAGCGCGTTCGATTTGGGGAGCGAAAAACTGTTTTTT. This codes for CASAFDLGSEKLFF. The chain uses TRBV6-5 and TRBJ1-4, with unresolved D. The CDR3 is 14 amino acids. CDR1 and CDR2 from the germline V gene are MNHEY and SVGAGI. V was clipped by 8 bases and J by 8 bases, with 18 bases between them.

This chain joins TRBV2 and TRBJ2-3, with TRBD2 as a possible D gene (5 bases). The germline CDR1 and CDR2 sequences are SNHLY and FYNNEI. V was trimmed by 0 bases and J by 6 bases, leaving 13 bases between them. CDR3 size: 15 residues. This CDR3 reads CASSEAPLGEDTQYF. For the CDR3, the DNA is TGTGCCAGCAGTGAAGCGCCGCTTGGGGAGGATACGCAGTATTTT.

V gene TRBV5-1 combines with J gene TRBJ1-5, with 10 nucleotides matching TRBD1. Germline V lookup: CDR1 SGHRS, CDR2 YFSETQ. The CDR3 sequence is 15 residues long. V shed 2 bases, J shed 6 bases, and the junction held 5 bases outside the gene matches. The CDR3 sequence is CASSLDRGPGQPQHF. CDR3 DNA sequence: TGCGCCAGCAGCTTAGACAGGGGGCCGGGTCAGCCCCAGCATTTT. Full variable domain (missing parts from reference TRBV5-1 and TRBJ1-5): KAGVTQTPRYLIKTRGQQVTLSCSPISGHRSVSWYQQTPGQGLQFLFEYFSETQRNKGNFPGRFSGRQFSNSRSEMNVSTLELGDSALYLCASSLDRGPGQPQHFGDGTRLSIL.

The V gene is TRBV12-3 or TRBV12-4, the J gene TRBJ2-1; D gene unclear. The CDR3 loop spans 13 amino acids. V dropped 5 bases and J dropped 6 bases, with 11 bases sitting between them. CDR3 sequence reads: CASSLEYGNEQFF. The CDR3 coding sequence is TGTGCCAGCAGTCTGGAGTACGGCAATGAGCAGTTCTTC.

The chain recombines TRBV5-6 with TRBJ2-1, with D perhaps matching TRBD1 (5 bases). With 2 bases removed from V and 0 bases from J, the gap between germline ends came to 12 bases. The CDR3 spans 16 residues. Germline values: CDR1 SGHDT, CDR2 YYEEEE. As DNA, the CDR3 is TGTGCCAGCAGCTTTGGCAGGGATGGCTCCTACAATGAGCAGTTCTTC. Protein: CASSFGRDGSYNEQFF.

The chain has TRBV4-1 and TRBJ2-7; the match to TRBD2 covers 7 bases. The germline gives CDR1 MGHRA, CDR2 YSYEKL. The CDR3 totals 15 residues. The J segment lost 7 bases and the V segment lost 1 base, leaving 10 bases of the junction unmatched. In DNA form, the CDR3 reads TGCGCCAGCAGCCAAGGGGACTACCCCCGGGAGGAGCAGTACTTC. It specifies CASSQGDYPREEQYF.

This chain uses TRBV7-3 with TRBJ2-1, with D unclear. CDR1 is SGHTA, CDR2 FQGTGA, per germline. Deletions cut 0 bases from V and 4 bases from J, with 7 bases between. The CDR3 contains 14 residues. CDR3 bases: TGTGCCAGCAGCTTAACAGGCGGTTACAATGAGCAGTTCTTC. It yields the protein CASSLTGGYNEQFF. The full variable domain, in which reference TRBV7-3 and TRBJ2-1 provide the parts outside the CDR3, is GAGVSQTPSNKVTEKGKYVELRCDPISGHTALYWYRQSLGQGPEFLIYFQGTGAADDSGLPNDRFFAVRPEGSVSTLKIQRTERGDSAVYLCASSLTGGYNEQFFGPGTRLTVL.

The CDR3 DNA sequence: TGCGCCAGCAGCTTGCAACAAAGCGGGGGATTTACCTACGAGCAGTACTTC. Its translation is CASSLQQSGGFTYEQYF. V gene TRBV5-1 combines with J gene TRBJ2-7; 8 bases are shared with TRBD2. Germline V gene sequence: CDR1 SGHRS, CDR2 YFSETQ. The V gene end was trimmed by 1 base and the J gene end by 2 bases; junction bases not matched to a gene: 11. This CDR3 has 17 amino acids.

The V call is TRBV27, the J call TRBJ1-5, with 7 bases lining up with TRBD1. Germline V gene data show CDR1 as MNHEY and CDR2 as SMNVEV (reference sequence). Unmatched junction bases numbered 4, after V lost 1 base and J lost 1 base. This CDR3 has 16 amino acids. Here the CDR3 reads CASSLWATGSNQPQHF. CDR3 bases: TGTGCCAGCAGTTTATGGGCGACAGGGAGCAATCAGCCCCAGCATTTT.

This clone was observed a handful of times. The chain is built from TRBV5-4 and TRBJ1-1; TRBD1 agrees at 7 bases. CDR1 SGHNT and CDR2 YYREEE come from the germline V gene (reference sequence). This CDR3 contains 14 residues. With 0 bases clipped from V and 4 bases from J, the junction kept 3 bases outside the gene matches. As DNA, the CDR3 is TGTGCCAGCAGCTTGGAGGGGGCCGGCACTGAAGCTTTCTTT. Residues: CASSLEGAGTEAFF. The complete variable domain, with remaining parts taken from reference TRBV5-4 and TRBJ1-1, reads ETGVTQSPTHLIKTRGQQVTLRCSSQSGHNTVSWYQQALGQGPQFIFQYYREEENGRGNFPPRFSGLQFPNYSSELNVNALELDDSALYLCASSLEGAGTEAFFGQGTRLTVV.

V and J are TRBV7-3 and TRBJ2-2; 7 bases agree with TRBD1. Germline loops: CDR1 SGHTA, CDR2 FQGTGA. Unmatched junction bases numbered 13, after V lost 6 bases and J lost 6 bases. The CDR3 loop spans 16 amino acids. The CDR3 is CASSSPGGLFAGELFF. CDR3 DNA sequence: TGTGCCAGCAGTAGTCCAGGGGGTTTGTTCGCCGGGGAGCTGTTTTTT. The whole variable domain, filled in from reference TRBV7-3 and TRBJ2-2, reads GAGVSQTPSNKVTEKGKYVELRCDPISGHTALYWYRQSLGQGPEFLIYFQGTGAADDSGLPNDRFFAVRPEGSVSTLKIQRTERGDSAVYLCASSSPGGLFAGELFFGEGSRLTVL.

The V and J genes are TRBV7-7 and TRBJ2-2, with TRBD1 as a possible D gene (5 bases). The V gene's germline CDR1 is SSHAT and CDR2 FNYEAQ (reference sequence). Trimming removed 5 bases from V and 0 bases from J, with 7 bases in between. The CDR3 loop spans 14 amino acids. The CDR3 loop is CASSIRANTGELFF. The CDR3 coding sequence is TGTGCCAGCAGCATCAGGGCGAACACCGGGGAGCTGTTTTTT.

The chain carries TRBV7-7 and TRBJ2-1; 8 bases align to TRBD1. This CDR3 spans 13 amino acids. CDR1 is SSHAT and CDR2 is FNYEAQ in the germline V gene (reference sequence). Losses at the gene ends were 4 bases for V and 9 bases for J; bases not matched to a gene: 5. The CDR3: CASSSSGGAEQFF. The CDR3 DNA sequence: TGTGCCAGCAGCTCCTCAGGGGGCGCTGAGCAGTTCTTC.

This clone was picked up a small number of times. This chain uses TRBV5-6 with TRBJ1-1, with TRBD1 matching over 7 bases. CDR1 and CDR2 (germline): SGHDT, YYEEEE. This CDR3 spans 14 amino acids. Unmatched junction bases numbered 6, after V lost 4 bases and J lost 3 bases. In DNA, the CDR3 is TGTGCCAGCAGCCTAGGCAGGGGGTACACTGAAGCTTTCTTT. This sequence encodes CASSLGRGYTEAFF.

V is TRBV5-1 and J is TRBJ1-4; D unresolved. V dropped 0 bases and J dropped 7 bases, with 10 bases sitting between them. Germline loops: CDR1 SGHRS, CDR2 YFSETQ. This CDR3 contains 14 residues. The CDR3 sequence is CASSLGRGGEKLFF. The CDR3 nucleotides are TGCGCCAGCAGCTTGGGGCGGGGTGGTGAAAAACTGTTTTTT.